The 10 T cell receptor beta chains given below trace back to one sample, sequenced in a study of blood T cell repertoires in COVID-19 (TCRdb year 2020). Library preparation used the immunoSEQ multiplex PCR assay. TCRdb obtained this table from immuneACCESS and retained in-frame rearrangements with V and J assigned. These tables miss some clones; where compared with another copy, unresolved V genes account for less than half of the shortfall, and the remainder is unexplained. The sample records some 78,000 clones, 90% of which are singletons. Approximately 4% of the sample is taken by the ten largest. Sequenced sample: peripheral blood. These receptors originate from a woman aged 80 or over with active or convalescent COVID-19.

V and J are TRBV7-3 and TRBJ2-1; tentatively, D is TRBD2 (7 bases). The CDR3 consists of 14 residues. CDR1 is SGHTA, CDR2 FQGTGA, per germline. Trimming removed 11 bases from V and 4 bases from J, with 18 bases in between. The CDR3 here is CAGRGQGRYNEQFF. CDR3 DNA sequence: TGTGCCGGGCGGGGGCAGGGGAGGTACAATGAGCAGTTCTTC.

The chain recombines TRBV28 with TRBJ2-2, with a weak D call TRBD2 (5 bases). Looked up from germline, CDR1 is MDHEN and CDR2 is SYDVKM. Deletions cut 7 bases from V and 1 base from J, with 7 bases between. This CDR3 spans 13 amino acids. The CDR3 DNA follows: TGTGCCAGCACCAGCGGGAACACCGGGGAGCTGTTTTTT. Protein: CASTSGNTGELFF.

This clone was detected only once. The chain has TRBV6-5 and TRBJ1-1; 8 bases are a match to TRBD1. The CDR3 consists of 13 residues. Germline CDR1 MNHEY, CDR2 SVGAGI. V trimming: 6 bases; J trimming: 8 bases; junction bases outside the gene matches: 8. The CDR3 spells CASSRTGSPEAFF. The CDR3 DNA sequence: TGTGCCAGCAGCCGGACAGGGTCTCCCGAAGCTTTCTTT.

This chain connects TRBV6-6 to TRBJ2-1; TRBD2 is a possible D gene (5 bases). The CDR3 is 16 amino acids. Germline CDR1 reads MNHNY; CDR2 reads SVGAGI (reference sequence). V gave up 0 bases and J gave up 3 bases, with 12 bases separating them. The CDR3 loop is CASSYSGGPLYNEQFF. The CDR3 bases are TGTGCCAGCAGTTACTCGGGCGGGCCCCTCTACAATGAGCAGTTCTTC.

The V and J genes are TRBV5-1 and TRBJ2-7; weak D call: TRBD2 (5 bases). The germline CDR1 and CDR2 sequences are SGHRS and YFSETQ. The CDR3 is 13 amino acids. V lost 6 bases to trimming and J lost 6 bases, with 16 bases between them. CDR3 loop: CASTPPGNGEQYF. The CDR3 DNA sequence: TGCGCCAGCACCCCCCCGGGGAACGGCGAGCAGTACTTC.

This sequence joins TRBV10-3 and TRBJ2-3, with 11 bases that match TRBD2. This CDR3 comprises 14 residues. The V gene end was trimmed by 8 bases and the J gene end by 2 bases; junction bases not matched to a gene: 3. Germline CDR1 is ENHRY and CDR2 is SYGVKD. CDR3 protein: CAIHSGRATDTQYF. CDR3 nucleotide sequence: TGTGCCATCCATAGCGGGAGGGCCACAGATACGCAGTATTTT.

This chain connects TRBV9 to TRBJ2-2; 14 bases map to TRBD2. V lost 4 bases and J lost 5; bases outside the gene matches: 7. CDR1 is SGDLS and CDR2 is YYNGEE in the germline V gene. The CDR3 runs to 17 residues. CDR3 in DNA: TGTGCCAGCAGCCTAGGACTAGCGGGAGGTACGACCGGGGAGCTGTTTTTT. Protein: CASSLGLAGGTTGELFF.

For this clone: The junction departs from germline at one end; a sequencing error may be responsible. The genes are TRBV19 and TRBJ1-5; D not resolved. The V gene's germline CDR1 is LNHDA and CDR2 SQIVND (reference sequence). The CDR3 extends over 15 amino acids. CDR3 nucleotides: TGTGCCAGTAGTCGTCCGCCGTATAGCGATCAGCCCCAGCATTTT. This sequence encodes CASSRPPYSDQPQHF.

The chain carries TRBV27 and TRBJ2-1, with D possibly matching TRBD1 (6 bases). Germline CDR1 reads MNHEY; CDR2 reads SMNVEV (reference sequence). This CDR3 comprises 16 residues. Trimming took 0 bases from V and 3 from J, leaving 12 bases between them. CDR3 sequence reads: CASSLSGQWNYNEQFF. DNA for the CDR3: TGTGCCAGCAGTTTATCCGGACAGTGGAACTACAATGAGCAGTTCTTC.

The CDR3 DNA is TGTGCCAGTTCCAGGGTTGGCTATGGCTACACCTTC. It yields the protein CASSRVGYGYTF. V usage is TRBV19 and J usage is TRBJ1-2, with D possibly being TRBD1 (5 bases). Trimming shortened V by 8 bases and J by 4 bases, and 11 bases separated the two germline ends. CDR1 and CDR2 (germline): LNHDA, SQIVND (reference sequence). The CDR3 extends over 12 amino acids.